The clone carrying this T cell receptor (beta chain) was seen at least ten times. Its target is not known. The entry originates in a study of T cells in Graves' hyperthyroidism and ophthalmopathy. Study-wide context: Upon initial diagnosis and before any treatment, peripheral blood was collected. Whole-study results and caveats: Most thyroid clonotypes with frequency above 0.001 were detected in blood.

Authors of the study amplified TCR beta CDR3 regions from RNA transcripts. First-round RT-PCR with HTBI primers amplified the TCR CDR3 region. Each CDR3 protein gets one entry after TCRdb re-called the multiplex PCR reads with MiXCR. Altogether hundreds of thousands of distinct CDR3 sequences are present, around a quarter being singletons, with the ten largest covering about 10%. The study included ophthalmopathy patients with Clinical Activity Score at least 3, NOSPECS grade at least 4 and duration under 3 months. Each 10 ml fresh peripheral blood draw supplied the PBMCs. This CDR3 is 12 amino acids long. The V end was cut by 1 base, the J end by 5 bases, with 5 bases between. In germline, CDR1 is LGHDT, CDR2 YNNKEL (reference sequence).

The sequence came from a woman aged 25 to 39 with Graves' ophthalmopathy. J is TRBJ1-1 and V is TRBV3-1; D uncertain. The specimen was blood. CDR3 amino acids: CASSQARTEAFF. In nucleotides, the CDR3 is TGTGCCAGCAGCCAAGCGCGGACTGAAGCTTTCTTT.